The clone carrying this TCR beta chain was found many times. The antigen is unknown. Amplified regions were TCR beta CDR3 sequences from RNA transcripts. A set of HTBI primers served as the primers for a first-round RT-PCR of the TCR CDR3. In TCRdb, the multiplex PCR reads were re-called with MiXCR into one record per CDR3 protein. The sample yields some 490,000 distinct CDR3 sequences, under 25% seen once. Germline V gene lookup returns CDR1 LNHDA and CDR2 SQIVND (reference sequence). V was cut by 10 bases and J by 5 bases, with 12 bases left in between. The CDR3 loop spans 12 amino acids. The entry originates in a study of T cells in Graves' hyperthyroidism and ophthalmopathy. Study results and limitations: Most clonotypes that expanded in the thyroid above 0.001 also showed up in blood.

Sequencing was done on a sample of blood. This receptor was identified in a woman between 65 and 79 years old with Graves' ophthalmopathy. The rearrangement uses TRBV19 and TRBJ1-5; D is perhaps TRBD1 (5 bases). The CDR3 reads CATKLGDQPQHF. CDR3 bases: TGTGCCACAAAACTAGGGGATCAGCCCCAGCATTTT.